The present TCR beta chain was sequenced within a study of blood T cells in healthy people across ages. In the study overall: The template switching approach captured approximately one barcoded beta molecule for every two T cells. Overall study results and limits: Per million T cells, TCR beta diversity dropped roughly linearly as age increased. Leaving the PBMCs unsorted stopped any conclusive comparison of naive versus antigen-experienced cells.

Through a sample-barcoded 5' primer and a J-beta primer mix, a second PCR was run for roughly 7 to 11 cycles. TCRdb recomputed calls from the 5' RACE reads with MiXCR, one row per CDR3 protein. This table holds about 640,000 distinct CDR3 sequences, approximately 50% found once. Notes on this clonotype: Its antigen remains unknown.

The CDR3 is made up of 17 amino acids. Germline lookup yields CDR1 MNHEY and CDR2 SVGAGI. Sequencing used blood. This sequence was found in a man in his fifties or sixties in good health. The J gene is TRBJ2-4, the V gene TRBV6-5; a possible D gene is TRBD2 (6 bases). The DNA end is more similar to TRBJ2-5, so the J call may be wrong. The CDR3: CASSTHPSEEPKETQYF. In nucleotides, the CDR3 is TGTGCCAGCAGTACTCATCCTAGCGAGGAGCCCAAAGAGACCCAGTACTTC.